Included here is one T cell receptor (beta chain) sequence, with context. Assay used: immunoSEQ multiplex PCR; TCRdb lists only in-frame clones, some missing. The sample comprises some 200,000 clones, around nine tenths of which are singletons, and 1% to 1.2% rests with the top ten. This sample was included in a study of cytomegalovirus exposure and HLA in healthy donors. Unmatched junction bases numbered 4, after V lost 4 bases and J lost 0 bases. The CDR3 is 16 amino acids. CDR1 and CDR2 (germline): MNHNS, SASEGT. Sequenced material: PBMCs. The rearrangement joins TRBV6-1 to TRBJ1-3; TRBD1 agrees at 9 bases. The receptor's source is a woman aged 18-29 years in good health and CMV-seronegative. The CDR3 loop reads CASSAQQGASGNTIYF. In nucleotides, the CDR3 is TGTGCCAGCAGTGCTCAACAGGGGGCCTCTGGAAACACCATATATTTT.